The rows below give T cell receptor beta chains drawn from one sample of a study of cytomegalovirus exposure and HLA in healthy donors. The table came from immunoSEQ multiplex PCR; TCRdb's copy has only in-frame clones and leaves some out. The sample gives more than 150,000 clones, around 84% of which show up once; approximately 7% is in the top ten. The sequenced material came from PBMCs. The receptors derive from a man aged 18 to 35 in good health and CMV-seropositive. Both conserved end residues are part of each CDR3.

j_gene: TRBJ2-7; len: 13; v_gene: TRBV29-1; CDR3aa: CSVVGTGNYEQYF
j_gene: TRBJ2-1; len: 14; v_gene: TRBV7-3; CDR3aa: CASSLDSSYNEQFF
j_gene: TRBJ1-4; len: 16; v_gene: TRBV6-6; CDR3aa: CASSSLRQGADEKLFF
j_gene: TRBJ2-7; len: 16; v_gene: TRBV11-1; CDR3aa: CASSTGRQGGSHEQYF
j_gene: TRBJ2-3; len: 16; v_gene: TRBV29-1; CDR3aa: CSVSGTSGSSTDTQYF
j_gene: TRBJ1-3; len: 15; v_gene: TRBV9; CDR3aa: CASSVETGAGNTIYF
j_gene: TRBJ1-4; len: 13; v_gene: TRBV28; CDR3aa: CASTTGPLEKLFF
j_gene: TRBJ2-1; len: 14; v_gene: TRBV19; CDR3aa: CASSSQGVYNEQFF
j_gene: TRBJ2-7; len: 16; v_gene: TRBV5-4; CDR3aa: CASRPGLAGGMGEQYF
j_gene: TRBJ2-3; len: 11; v_gene: TRBV27; CDR3aa: CASRFRSTQYF
j_gene: TRBJ2-1; len: 15; v_gene: TRBV5-8; CDR3aa: CASSSVAGGSNEQFF
j_gene: TRBJ2-3; len: 13; v_gene: TRBV7-3; CDR3aa: CASSFSRTDTQYF
j_gene: TRBJ2-7; len: 15; v_gene: TRBV27; CDR3aa: CASSLHGAEAYEQYF
j_gene: TRBJ2-7; len: 16; v_gene: TRBV5-6; CDR3aa: CASSLGSRGPNYEQYF
j_gene: TRBJ1-1; len: 15; v_gene: TRBV5-1; CDR3aa: CASSSAPTGNTEAFF
j_gene: TRBJ2-1; len: 16; v_gene: TRBV4-3; CDR3aa: CASSQGVIAGVHEQFF
j_gene: TRBJ2-7; len: 15; v_gene: TRBV4-2; CDR3aa: CASSQAGTGAYEQYF
j_gene: TRBJ1-1; len: 14; v_gene: TRBV18; CDR3aa: CASSLGAGGTEAFF
j_gene: TRBJ2-7; len: 11; v_gene: TRBV5-4; CDR3aa: CASSLAYEQYF
j_gene: TRBJ2-1; len: 15; v_gene: TRBV11-3; CDR3aa: CASSLDGRSYNEQFF
j_gene: TRBJ2-7; len: 15; v_gene: TRBV4-2; CDR3aa: CASSQGLAGLYEQYF
j_gene: TRBJ2-1; len: 18; v_gene: TRBV5-1; CDR3aa: CASSTLSLGLAGRNEQFF
j_gene: TRBJ2-7; len: 14; v_gene: TRBV5-6; CDR3aa: CASSSGGVDYEQYF
j_gene: TRBJ2-3; len: 13; v_gene: TRBV27; CDR3aa: CASSSPPTDTQYF
j_gene: TRBJ2-2; len: 16; v_gene: TRBV5-1; CDR3aa: CASSGLAGGGTGELFF
j_gene: TRBJ2-3; len: 16; v_gene: TRBV5-1; CDR3aa: CASTSGLAGGTDTQYF
j_gene: TRBJ2-5; len: 13; v_gene: TRBV7-2; CDR3aa: CASSLGLAETQYF
j_gene: TRBJ1-2; len: 14; v_gene: TRBV6-5; CDR3aa: CASSRGTTNYGYTF
j_gene: TRBJ2-1; len: 15; v_gene: TRBV7-2; CDR3aa: CASSLGTSGGNEQFF
j_gene: TRBJ2-3; len: 15; v_gene: TRBV6-1; CDR3aa: CASSEGGRDTDTQYF
j_gene: TRBJ2-2; len: 14; v_gene: TRBV6-1; CDR3aa: CASSSGIDTGELFF